The 18 T cell receptor beta chains below come from one sample, sequenced in a study of shared clonotypes between healthy human individuals. Sequencing was performed with immunoSEQ multiplex PCR; in TCRdb, only in-frame clones are kept and a portion is missing. The sample comprises some 1 million clones, about 76% of which are singletons, and 1.4% rests with the top ten. The sequencing sample was made of memory CD4+ T cells sorted from blood. The subset: CD45RA-negative fraction. These receptors were collected from a man between 18 and 35 years old in good health.

V usage is TRBV18 and J usage is TRBJ1-1; D uncertain. V was pared by 4 bases and J by 2 bases, with 8 bases between. In germline, CDR1 is KGHSH, CDR2 LQKENI. This CDR3 contains 13 residues. The CDR3 loop is CASSHDVNTEAFF. The CDR3 coding sequence is TGTGCCAGCTCACACGACGTAAACACTGAAGCTTTCTTT.

This clone was counted once. This sequence joins TRBV10-1 and TRBJ2-3; D ambiguous. Trimming pared 2 bases from V and 5 bases from J, leaving 5 bases between. Germline V gene data show CDR1 as WNHNN and CDR2 as SYGVQD (reference sequence). The CDR3 spans 12 residues. CDR3 in amino acids: CASSENLDTQYF. In nucleotides, the CDR3 is TGCGCCAGCAGTGAGAACCTAGATACGCAGTATTTT.

J is TRBJ2-1 and V is TRBV9, with 7 bases identical to TRBD2. The J segment lost 3 bases and the V segment lost 0 bases, leaving 6 bases of the junction unmatched. From germline, CDR1 is SGDLS and CDR2 YYNGEE. The CDR3 contains 16 residues. This chain's CDR3 is CASSVEAGLYYNEQFF. The CDR3 region has the DNA TGTGCCAGCAGCGTAGAAGCGGGACTATACTACAATGAGCAGTTCTTC.

The chain joins TRBV18 to TRBJ2-5; tentative D call: TRBD1 (6 bases). The germline CDR1 and CDR2 sequences are KGHSH and LQKENI. Trimming took 5 bases from V and 4 from J, leaving 14 bases between them. The CDR3 consists of 14 residues. The CDR3 sequence is CASSKGQIGETQYF. CDR3 DNA sequence: TGTGCCAGCTCAAAAGGACAGATAGGAGAGACCCAGTACTTC.

In its sample, this clone was seen once. The chain links TRBV5-6 to TRBJ1-2, with 10 bases identical to TRBD1. The CDR3 contains 16 residues. Looked up from germline, CDR1 is SGHDT and CDR2 is YYEEEE. V lost 0 bases to trimming and J lost 6 bases; unmatched junction nucleotides: 8. CDR3 amino acids: CASSLGNDRGRNGYTF. The CDR3 DNA sequence: TGTGCCAGCAGCTTGGGGAACGACAGGGGGCGTAATGGCTACACCTTC.

This rearrangement joins TRBV19 to TRBJ2-2, with D perhaps TRBD1 or TRBD2 (6 bases each). The V end was cut by 5 bases, the J end by 6 bases, with 7 bases between. The CDR3 consists of 12 residues. Germline V gene lookup returns CDR1 LNHDA and CDR2 SQIVND (reference sequence). CDR3: CASSRGPGELFF. DNA for the CDR3: TGTGCCAGTAGTCGGGGGCCCGGGGAGCTGTTTTTT. The full variable domain, its missing parts supplied by reference TRBV19 and TRBJ2-2, is DGGITQSPKYLFRKEGQNVTLSCEQNLNHDAMYWYRQDPGQGLRLIYYSQIVNDFQKGDIAEGYSVSREKKESFPLTVTSAQKNPTAFYLCASSRGPGELFFGEGSRLTVL.

The V call is TRBV7-2, the J call TRBJ2-3; D unresolved. V was clipped by 2 bases and J by 3 bases, with 12 bases between them. This CDR3 has 15 amino acids. The germline V gene encodes CDR1 SGHTA and CDR2 FQGNSA. The CDR3: CASSLRSVSTDTQYF. The DNA for the CDR3 is TGTGCCAGCAGCTTACGGAGCGTATCAACAGATACGCAGTATTTT.

The chain couples TRBV7-9 to TRBJ2-1, with 11 bases that match TRBD2. Trimming removed 2 bases from V and 15 bases from J; junction bases left unmatched: 9. Germline loops: CDR1 SEHNR, CDR2 FQNEAQ (reference sequence). The CDR3 is 14 residues long. The chain's CDR3 is CASSLSLAGEQLFF. CDR3 nucleotide sequence: TGTGCCAGCAGCTTATCACTAGCGGGGGAGCAACTGTTCTTC.

CDR3 DNA: TGTGCCAGCAGCGGAGGTGGGGTAAGGGATCAGCCCCAGCATTTT. This codes for CASSGGGVRDQPQHF. The V gene is TRBV28, the J gene TRBJ1-5; D gene unclear. Germline V gives CDR1 MDHEN, CDR2 SYDVKM. This CDR3 has 15 residues. Trimming cost V 6 bases and J 5 bases, with 17 bases left between them.

This chain connects TRBV2 to TRBJ2-7; 7 nucleotides line up with TRBD2. CDR1 is SNHLY and CDR2 is FYNNEI in the germline V gene. After removal of 6 bases from V and 5 bases from J, the junction contained 4 bases not matched to a gene. The length of the CDR3 is 12 residues. The CDR3: CASRETSHEQYF. In nucleotides, the CDR3 is TGTGCCAGCAGAGAGACTAGCCACGAGCAGTACTTC.

The rearrangement uses TRBV11-2 and TRBJ1-4, with TRBD1 as a possible D gene (6 bases). Trimming shortened V by 5 bases and J by 5 bases, and 18 bases separated the two germline ends. The germline CDR1 and CDR2 sequences are SGHAT and FQNNGV. This CDR3 has 16 residues. The CDR3 coding sequence is TGTGCCAGCAGCCCAGGGGTGGGCCGGTGGAATGAAAAACTGTTTTTT. This translates into CASSPGVGRWNEKLFF. Together with reference TRBV11-2 and TRBJ1-4, the CDR3 gives the full variable domain: EAGVAQSPRYKIIEKRQSVAFWCNPISGHATLYWYQQILGQGPKLLIQFQNNGVVDDSQLPKDRFSAERLKGVDSTLKIQPAKLEDSAVYLCASSPGVGRWNEKLFFGSGTQLSVL.

This clone was recorded once. The V gene is TRBV4-2, the J gene TRBJ2-7; 8 nucleotides line up with TRBD1. V shed 3 bases, J shed 6 bases, and the junction held 13 bases outside the gene matches. The CDR3 sequence is 16 residues long. Looked up from germline, CDR1 is LGHNA and CDR2 is YNFKEQ. The DNA for the CDR3 is TGTGCCAGCAGCCAGCCCGACAGGGGAACGAGGCCCGAGCAGTACTTC. The encoded protein is CASSQPDRGTRPEQYF.

The gene calls are TRBV11-1 and TRBJ1-1; D call uncertain. V was cut by 1 base and J by 1 base, with 4 bases left in between. CDR1 SGHAT and CDR2 FQDESV come from the germline V gene (reference sequence). The CDR3 is made up of 13 amino acids. As DNA, the CDR3 is TGTGCCAGCAGCTTAGTAAAGAACACTGAAGCTTTCTTT. This gives the protein CASSLVKNTEAFF.

V is TRBV15 and J is TRBJ2-1; D possibly corresponds to TRBD2 (6 bases). There are 17 residues in the CDR3. Trimming left V 0 bases short and J 5 bases short, with 17 bases between. CDR1 is LNHNV, CDR2 YYDKDF, per germline (reference sequence). In DNA, the CDR3 is TGTGCCACCAGCAGAGATAGGACCCGGACTAACGACAATGAGCAGTTCTTC. Its protein is CATSRDRTRTNDNEQFF. Full variable domain (outside the CDR3, taken from reference TRBV15 and TRBJ2-1): DAMVIQNPRYQVTQFGKPVTLSCSQTLNHNVMYWYQQKSSQAPKLLFHYYDKDFNNEADTPDNFQSRRPNTSFCFLDIRSPGLGDTAMYLCATSRDRTRTNDNEQFFGPGTRLTVL.

This clone was counted ten times or more. The chain carries TRBV2 and TRBJ1-1; maybe TRBD1 (5 bases). This CDR3 contains 13 residues. V shed 4 bases and J shed 5 bases, with 11 bases lying between them. CDR1 and CDR2 (germline): SNHLY, FYNNEI. CDR3 nucleotides: TGTGCCAGCAGTGCAGTCGAGGGGACTGAAGCTTTCTTT. Translating it yields CASSAVEGTEAFF.

This sequence joins TRBV30 and TRBJ2-5; D perhaps matches TRBD2 (6 bases). The CDR3 is made up of 13 amino acids. The germline V gene encodes CDR1 GTSNPN and CDR2 SVGIG (reference sequence). V was clipped by 8 bases and J by 5 bases, with 18 bases between them. This CDR3 is CAGGAGTKETQYF. In DNA, the CDR3 is TGTGCCGGCGGGGCGGGGACCAAGGAGACCCAGTACTTC.

On this clone: The same CDR3 is also encoded by other DNA sequences in this sample. The V gene is TRBV5-6, the J gene TRBJ1-5; D not resolved. This CDR3 is built from 13 residues. The germline gives CDR1 SGHDT, CDR2 YYEEEE. Deletions cut 0 bases from V and 0 bases from J, with 1 base between. CDR3 sequence: CASSLGSNQPQHF. The DNA for the CDR3 is TGTGCCAGCAGCTTGGGTAGCAATCAGCCCCAGCATTTT.

The chain links TRBV10-3 to TRBJ2-7, with unresolved D. CDR1 and CDR2 from the germline V gene are ENHRY and SYGVKD. The CDR3 is made up of 13 amino acids. V was cut by 11 bases and J by 2 bases, with 16 bases left in between. The CDR3 region has the DNA TGTGCCTCCCACAACGAGGCAGCCTACGAGCAGTACTTC. It yields the protein CASHNEAAYEQYF.